The text below deals with one T cell receptor beta chain. The antigen remains unidentified. This sample was taken from a study of response to subunit inactivated influenza vaccine. The CDR3 is made up of 12 amino acids. Germline V gene data show CDR1 as ENHRY and CDR2 as SYGVKD. Trimming pared 3 bases from V and 3 bases from J, leaving 6 bases between. Study-level findings and limits: A suggestion made by the authors is that each seasonal influenza vaccination recruits few new T cells.

TCRdb itself ran the RT-PCR reads through MiXCR, one entry per CDR3 protein. This table has about 780,000 distinct CDR3 sequences, around a sixth appearing once. This chain uses TRBV10-3 with TRBJ2-7; no clear D gene. The sample was PBMCs from blood, taken roughly 5 days after vaccination. The TCR comes from a middle-aged man who received an inactivated influenza vaccine. The chain's CDR3 is CAISEHSYEQYF. The CDR3 nucleotides read TGTGCCATCAGTGAACATAGCTACGAGCAGTACTTC.